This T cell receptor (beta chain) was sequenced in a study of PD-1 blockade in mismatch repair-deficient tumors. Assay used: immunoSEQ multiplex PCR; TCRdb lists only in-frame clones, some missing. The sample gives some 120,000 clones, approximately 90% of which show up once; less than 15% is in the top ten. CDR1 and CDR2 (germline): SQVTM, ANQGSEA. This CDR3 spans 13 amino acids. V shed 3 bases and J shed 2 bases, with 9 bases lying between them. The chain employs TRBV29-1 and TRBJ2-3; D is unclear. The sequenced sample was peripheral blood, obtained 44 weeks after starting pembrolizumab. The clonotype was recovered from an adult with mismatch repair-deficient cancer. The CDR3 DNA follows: TGCAGCGTTGAGATCTTGACCACAGATACGCAGTATTTT. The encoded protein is CSVEILTTDTQYF.